Following are 25 T cell receptor beta chains from one sample sequenced in a study of OX40 agonist ivuxolimab in advanced cancers. The method was immunoSEQ multiplex PCR; TCRdb's version includes in-frame clones alone and lacks a portion of them. The table records just over 80,000 clones, about 88% of them present only once. This specimen was CD4+ or CD8+ T cells sorted from blood, taken in a trial of the OX40 agonist ivuxolimab. These receptors all come from an adult with an advanced solid tumor such as melanoma, head and neck, liver or kidney cancer.

This chain links TRBV9 with TRBJ1-1; 7 nucleotides match TRBD1. This CDR3 comprises 15 residues. V lost 4 bases to trimming and J lost 0 bases; unmatched junction nucleotides: 6. The V gene's germline CDR1 is SGDLS and CDR2 YYNGEE. The CDR3 here is CASSPRQGMNTEAFF. CDR3 sequence (DNA): TGTGCCAGCAGCCCTCGACAGGGCATGAACACTGAAGCTTTCTTT.

This clone was seen a single time. The gene calls are TRBV19 and TRBJ2-7, with 8 bases fitting TRBD1. The CDR3 has 15 amino acids. Germline CDR1 reads LNHDA; CDR2 reads SQIVND (reference sequence). The trim removed 2 bases at V and 6 bases at J, leaving 9 bases unmatched. The CDR3 region is CASSIPRTGMSEQYF. CDR3 nucleotides: TGTGCCAGTAGTATACCTCGGACAGGGATGTCCGAGCAGTACTTC.

The chain links TRBV6-5 to TRBJ1-1; the D is unclear. Trimming took 4 bases from V and 0 from J, leaving 6 bases between them. This CDR3 is built from 13 residues. Germline V lookup: CDR1 MNHEY, CDR2 SVGAGI. DNA of the CDR3: TGTGCCAGCAGTTTAAGCGTGAACACTGAAGCTTTCTTT. It codes for CASSLSVNTEAFF.

The V call is TRBV18, the J call TRBJ1-2; D may be TRBD1 (6 bases). The CDR3 length is 13 residues. V lost 2 bases to trimming and J lost 5 bases, with 9 bases between them. The V gene's germline CDR1 is KGHSH and CDR2 LQKENI. The CDR3 reads CASSPGQGYGYTF. The CDR3 coding sequence is TGTGCCAGCTCACCAGGGCAGGGGTATGGCTACACCTTC.

The chain is built from TRBV30 and TRBJ2-6, with a possible D match to TRBD2 (5 bases). CDR3 length: 16 residues. The germline CDR1 and CDR2 sequences are GTSNPN and SVGIG (reference sequence). V lost 1 base to trimming and J lost 4 bases, with 14 bases between them. CDR3 residues: CAWSESRGHGANVLTF. For the CDR3, the DNA is TGTGCCTGGAGTGAGTCGAGAGGGCACGGGGCCAACGTCCTGACTTTC.

This chain links TRBV19 with TRBJ2-7; D is ambiguous. Germline-derived CDR1 and CDR2 are LNHDA and SQIVND (reference sequence). The CDR3 covers 13 residues. V shed 10 bases and J shed 2 bases, with 15 bases lying between them. As DNA, the CDR3 is TGTGCCACCAGTGCGGACGTAGCCTACGAGCAGTACTTC. It translates to CATSADVAYEQYF.

This chain joins TRBV20-1 and TRBJ2-5, with D unresolved. The CDR3 extends over 11 amino acids. The V gene's germline CDR1 is DFQATT and CDR2 SNEGSKA (reference sequence). The germline V and J ends were trimmed by 7 bases and 2 bases, with 8 bases remaining between them. This CDR3 is CSVPVQETQYF. DNA of the CDR3: TGCAGTGTTCCAGTACAAGAGACCCAGTACTTC.

The CDR3 protein is CASSHIQGNYGYTF. The DNA of the CDR3 is TGCGCCAGCAGTCATATCCAGGGGAACTATGGCTACACCTTC. The chain carries TRBV23-1 and TRBJ1-2; weak D call: TRBD1 (6 bases). TRBV23-1 is an ORF for which the function is uncertain. The CDR3 extends over 14 amino acids. V lost 3 bases, J lost 2 bases, and 10 bases lay in between.

This clone appeared a few times. The chain links TRBV28 to TRBJ1-5; no firm D call. The CDR3 has 15 residues. Trimming stripped 6 bases from V and 7 bases from J, with 19 bases between. Germline V gene lookup returns CDR1 MDHEN and CDR2 SYDVKM. This chain's CDR3 is CASSFAGAVGQPQHF. The CDR3 bases are TGTGCCAGCAGCTTTGCCGGTGCAGTGGGACAGCCCCAGCATTTT.

V is TRBV7-2 and J is TRBJ2-3, with TRBD2 matching 8 bases. The CDR3 length is 15 residues. Germline CDR1 is SGHTA and CDR2 is FQGNSA. V lost 3 bases to trimming and J lost 3 bases; unmatched junction nucleotides: 5. The CDR3 loop reads CASSFRGGRTDTQYF. CDR3 in DNA: TGTGCCAGCAGCTTCCGCGGCGGGAGGACAGATACGCAGTATTTT.

A single count supports this clone. The genes are TRBV12-5 and TRBJ1-3; D might be TRBD1 (5 bases). V was trimmed by 1 base and J by 0 bases, leaving 7 bases between them. This CDR3 comprises 15 residues. CDR1 is LGHNT and CDR2 is FRNRAP in the germline V gene. DNA for the CDR3: TGTGCTAGTGGTTTGGCAGGGCACTCTGGAAACACCATATATTTT. The encoded protein is CASGLAGHSGNTIYF.

The rearrangement uses TRBV4-3 and TRBJ2-7; perhaps TRBD2 as D (9 bases). This CDR3 comprises 17 residues. Trimming shortened V by 0 bases and J by 2 bases, and 17 bases separated the two germline ends. Germline V lookup: CDR1 LGHNA, CDR2 YSLEER. The CDR3 sequence is CASSQDQGAGGAYEQYF. CDR3 DNA: TGCGCCAGCAGCCAAGATCAGGGGGCGGGGGGGGCCTACGAGCAGTACTTC.

The chain combines TRBV5-1 with TRBJ2-1; 9 nucleotides line up with TRBD1. This CDR3 contains 17 residues. V shed 4 bases, J shed 6 bases, and the junction held 14 bases outside the gene matches. Per germline, CDR1 SGHRS and CDR2 YFSETQ. CDR3 in DNA: TGCGCCAGCAGCCCCTACCCTTCACAGGGGGCCAGCAATGAGCAGTTCTTC. Translation gives CASSPYPSQGASNEQFF.

This clone has only a few counts. CDR3 amino acids: CASRGQAEKLFF. The CDR3 DNA reads as TGTGCCAGCAGGGGGCAGGCTGAAAAACTGTTTTTT. The rearrangement links TRBV6-5 to TRBJ1-4; D possibly corresponds to TRBD1 (5 bases). In germline, CDR1 is MNHEY, CDR2 SVGAGI. The CDR3 spans 12 residues. Trimming cost V 6 bases and J 7 bases, with 9 bases left between them.

V is TRBV5-6 and J is TRBJ1-1; 7 bases are shared with TRBD1. CDR1 and CDR2 from the germline V gene are SGHDT and YYEEEE. This CDR3 region has 17 residues. V dropped 6 bases and J dropped 2; count of bases not matched to a gene: 16. As DNA, the CDR3 is TGTGCCAGCAACCGACTAGTTTTACGGGACAGAAACACTGAAGCTTTCTTT. It translates to CASNRLVLRDRNTEAFF.

The chain joins TRBV2 to TRBJ1-4; a weak D match, TRBD1 (6 bases). This CDR3 spans 15 amino acids. CDR1 and CDR2 from the germline V gene are SNHLY and FYNNEI. V lost 6 bases, J lost 7 bases, and 18 bases lay in between. The CDR3 nucleotides read TGTGCCAGCAGCAACAGGGAAATGTCGGGTGAAAAACTGTTTTTT. It encodes CASSNREMSGEKLFF.

J is TRBJ1-4 and V is TRBV18, with unresolved D. CDR3 length: 18 amino acids. Between the trimmed V and J ends, which lost 5 bases and 4 bases, there was a span of 23 bases. In germline, CDR1 is KGHSH, CDR2 LQKENI. The CDR3 region has the DNA TGTGCCAGCTCAACGATACACAGTTTTGTAGGCCTTAATGAAAAACTGTTTTTT. This gives the protein CASSTIHSFVGLNEKLFF.

In its sample, this clone was seen once. The V and J genes are TRBV19 and TRBJ1-4, with 7 positions matching TRBD1. The J segment lost 5 bases and the V segment lost 5 bases, leaving 5 bases of the junction unmatched. This CDR3 contains 14 residues. Per germline, CDR1 LNHDA and CDR2 SQIVND (reference sequence). CDR3 sequence (DNA): TGTGCCAGTAGTCCTCAGGGGGGCAATGAAAAACTGTTTTTT. It is translated as CASSPQGGNEKLFF.

The chain carries TRBV5-4 and TRBJ2-4; 7 bases are shared with TRBD1. V was pared by 2 bases and J by 4 bases, with 3 bases of the junction left unmatched. Germline loops: CDR1 SGHNT, CDR2 YYREEE (reference sequence). CDR3 length equals 14 residues. The DNA for the CDR3 is TGTGCCAGCAGCTTAGGGGGACAGAAAAACATTCAGTACTTC. As protein: CASSLGGQKNIQYF.

The V gene is TRBV19, the J gene TRBJ1-2; D call uncertain. V was shortened by 3 bases and J by 4 bases, with 15 bases between the two germline ends. There are 15 residues in the CDR3. The V gene's germline CDR1 is LNHDA and CDR2 SQIVND (reference sequence). CDR3 bases: TGTGCCAGTAGTATGAGCAGGCAGCTAGGCTATGGCTACACCTTC. This codes for CASSMSRQLGYGYTF.

The V and J genes are TRBV7-2 and TRBJ2-3; D is ambiguous. The CDR3 sequence is 14 residues long. V was trimmed by 5 bases and J by 1 base, leaving 10 bases between them. Germline CDR1 and CDR2: SGHTA and FQGNSA. The CDR3 DNA reads as TGTGCCAGCAGCCCCCGGAGCGGCACAGATACGCAGTATTTT. Translated: CASSPRSGTDTQYF.

This clone turned up a few times. V and J are TRBV6-6 and TRBJ1-1; TRBD1 is a possible D gene (5 bases). CDR1 and CDR2 (germline): MNHNY, SVGAGI (reference sequence). The CDR3 consists of 15 residues. V was pared by 6 bases and J by 5 bases, with 19 bases between. CDR3 loop: CASSPSGRPVTEAFF. The CDR3, as DNA: TGTGCCAGCAGCCCGTCGGGGCGACCCGTTACTGAAGCTTTCTTT.

Comments on this clone: Other DNA sequences of this sample code for an identical CDR3. V and J are TRBV18 and TRBJ1-5; TRBD1 agrees at 8 bases. The CDR3 contains 15 residues. Germline loops: CDR1 KGHSH, CDR2 LQKENI. V shed 3 bases, J shed 4 bases, and the junction held 5 bases outside the gene matches. The CDR3 is CASSPSGQGNQPQHF. CDR3 nucleotides: TGTGCCAGCTCACCGTCTGGACAGGGAAATCAGCCCCAGCATTTT.

The chain has TRBV18 and TRBJ2-4; D is perhaps TRBD1 or TRBD2 (5 bases each). This CDR3 contains 18 residues. The V end lost 2 bases, the J end lost 0 bases, and 17 bases lay between the germline ends. Per the germline V gene, CDR1 is KGHSH and CDR2 is LQKENI. The CDR3 loop reads CASSPFTGTPLAKNIQYF. CDR3 nucleotides: TGTGCCAGCTCACCATTCACCGGGACGCCTCTAGCCAAAAACATTCAGTACTTC.

The chain carries TRBV10-3 and TRBJ1-1; perhaps TRBD1 as D (5 bases). V was pared by 5 bases and J by 0 bases, with 7 bases between. The CDR3 is 13 amino acids. Per germline, CDR1 ENHRY and CDR2 SYGVKD. The CDR3 coding sequence is TGTGCCATCAGTCGGGGGGTGAACACTGAAGCTTTCTTT. Translation: CAISRGVNTEAFF.